The 15 T cell receptor beta chains below come from one sample, sequenced in a study of blood T cell repertoires in COVID-19. Produced via immunoSEQ multiplex PCR; TCRdb's table is partial and in-frame only. The sample has 270,000 or so clones, under 90% seen once; the top ten hold about 0.94%. Sequencing was performed on peripheral blood. These receptors were collected from a woman between 35 and 50 years old who had recovered from COVID-19.

The CDR3 spells CASSSLAGGSSYNEQFF. In nucleotides, the CDR3 is TGCGCCAGCAGCTCACTAGCGGGAGGGAGCTCCTACAATGAGCAGTTCTTC. V usage is TRBV5-1 and J usage is TRBJ2-1; TRBD2 aligns across 13 bases. The V and J ends lost 3 bases and 0 bases, in that order; junction bases with no gene match: 3. Germline CDR1 reads SGHRS; CDR2 reads YFSETQ. This CDR3 spans 17 amino acids.

The table lists this clone with a count of one. The V and J genes are TRBV10-2 and TRBJ1-5, with D tentatively TRBD1 (6 bases). CDR3 length: 13 residues. Trimming took off 6 bases at V and 7 bases at J, with 13 bases between the two ends. The germline V gene encodes CDR1 WSHSY and CDR2 SAAADI. CDR3 in DNA: TGCGCCAGCAGGGAAGGGGGGGCACAGCCCCAGCATTTT. The encoded protein is CASREGGAQPQHF.

The chain has TRBV5-5 and TRBJ2-7, with D unclear. CDR3 length equals 14 residues. V shed 3 bases and J shed 2 bases, with 12 bases lying between them. The germline V gene encodes CDR1 SGHKS and CDR2 YYEKEE (reference sequence). The CDR3 region has the DNA TGTGCCAGCAGCTCCGACCTAGGAACCTACGAGCAGTACTTC. Translating gives CASSSDLGTYEQYF.

This chain links TRBV28 with TRBJ2-5; 7 bases match TRBD1. J gave up 1 base and V 6 bases, and 5 bases lay outside the gene matches. Germline V gives CDR1 MDHEN, CDR2 SYDVKM. This CDR3 contains 14 residues. In DNA, the CDR3 is TGTGCCAGCAGCCTTGGACAGGCCCAAGAGACCCAGTACTTC. Translation gives CASSLGQAQETQYF. Filled out from reference TRBV28 and TRBJ2-5, the complete variable domain reads DVKVTQSSRYLVKRTGEKVFLECVQDMDHENMFWYRQDPGLGLRLIYFSYDVKMKEKGDIPEGYSVSREKKERFSLILESASTNQTSMYLCASSLGQAQETQYFGPGTRLLVL.

The V call is TRBV30, the J call TRBJ2-2, with a possible D match to TRBD1 (6 bases). Germline-derived CDR1 and CDR2 are GTSNPN and SVGIG (reference sequence). The CDR3 covers 14 residues. With 4 bases removed from V and 3 bases from J, the gap between germline ends came to 12 bases. The CDR3 spells CAWTRDTDTGELFF. The DNA of the CDR3 is TGTGCCTGGACTAGGGACACTGACACCGGGGAGCTGTTTTTT.

The count of this clone is one. The V gene is TRBV18, the J gene TRBJ1-3; D might be TRBD1 (5 bases). Germline CDR1 KGHSH, CDR2 LQKENI. This CDR3 contains 18 residues. The germline V and J ends were trimmed by 0 bases and 1 base, with 16 bases remaining between them. CDR3 in amino acids: CASSPPSPRAESGNTIYF. The CDR3 DNA reads as TGTGCCAGCTCACCACCGTCCCCCAGGGCGGAATCTGGAAACACCATATATTTT. The whole variable domain, remainder taken from reference TRBV18 and TRBJ1-3, is NAGVMQNPRHLVRRRGQEARLRCSPMKGHSHVYWYRQLPEEGLKFMVYLQKENIIDESGMPKERFSAEFPKEGPSILRIQQVVRGDSAAYFCASSPPSPRAESGNTIYFGEGSWLTVV.

The chain couples TRBV30 to TRBJ2-7, with TRBD2 matching over 11 bases. CDR3 length equals 13 residues. Germline V gene data show CDR1 as GTSNPN and CDR2 as SVGIG (reference sequence). J was trimmed by 4 bases and V by 5 bases; bases with no gene match: 4. The CDR3 sequence: CAWGTSGPYEQYF. The CDR3 nucleotides read TGTGCCTGGGGGACTAGCGGACCTTACGAGCAGTACTTC. The whole variable domain, remainder taken from reference TRBV30 and TRBJ2-7, is SQTIHQWPATLVQPVGSPLSLECTVEGTSNPNLYWYRQAAGRGLQLLFYSVGIGQISSEVPQNLSASRPQDRQFILSSKKLLLSDSGFYLCAWGTSGPYEQYFGPGTRLTVT.

The chain links TRBV29-1 to TRBJ2-5; TRBD2 is a possible D gene (7 bases). Trimming removed 6 bases at V and 5 bases at J, with 19 bases between. Germline V lookup: CDR1 SQVTM, CDR2 ANQGSEA. This CDR3 has 14 residues. The CDR3 sequence is CSVGQGGARETQYF. As DNA, the CDR3 is TGCAGCGTGGGCCAAGGGGGGGCAAGGGAGACCCAGTACTTC. The whole variable domain, remainder taken from reference TRBV29-1 and TRBJ2-5, is SAVISQKPSRDICQRGTSLTIQCQVDSQVTMMFWYRQQPGQSLTLIATANQGSEATYESGFVIDKFPISRPNLTFSTLTVSNMSPEDSSIYLCSVGQGGARETQYFGPGTRLLVL.

This clone has a single count. J is TRBJ2-3 and V is TRBV9; 7 bases are a match to TRBD2. The CDR3 has 17 amino acids. Germline V CDR1 and CDR2: SGDLS, YYNGEE. The V segment lost 0 bases and the J segment 11 bases; nucleotides outside the gene matches: 18. CDR3 region: CASSVGGGSFYTPEQYF. Written as DNA, the CDR3 is TGTGCCAGCAGCGTAGGGGGCGGGAGCTTCTATACCCCCGAGCAGTATTTT.

V usage is TRBV6-4 and J usage is TRBJ1-2, with D tentatively TRBD1 (5 bases). The ends were cut back, 3 bases at V and 8 bases at J, with 13 bases in the middle. Germline V gene lookup returns CDR1 MRHNA and CDR2 SNTAGT. This CDR3 comprises 13 residues. The CDR3 DNA reads as TGTGCCAGCAGTGAAATCAAGGGGCCGGGCTACACCTTC. Translating gives CASSEIKGPGYTF.

V is TRBV7-6 and J is TRBJ1-1, with a tentative D call TRBD1 (6 bases). V was cut by 3 bases and J by 6 bases, with 8 bases left in between. The CDR3 contains 12 residues. CDR1 and CDR2 from the germline V gene are SGHVS and FNYEAQ. The CDR3 coding sequence is TGTGCCAGCAGCTTGGCAGGGGCTGAAGCTTTCTTT. It specifies CASSLAGAEAFF.

This chain links TRBV7-2 with TRBJ2-5, with D perhaps TRBD2 (6 bases). Germline V CDR1 and CDR2: SGHTA, FQGNSA. V lost 0 bases to trimming and J lost 5 bases, with 7 bases between them. There are 13 residues in the CDR3. In nucleotides, the CDR3 is TGTGCCAGCAGCTTAGCCCTAGCGGAGACCCAGTACTTC. Amino acids: CASSLALAETQYF. Using reference TRBV7-2 and TRBJ2-5 for the parts outside the CDR3, the full variable domain is GAGVSQSPSNKVTEKGKDVELRCDPISGHTALYWYRQSLGQGLEFLIYFQGNSAPDKSGLPSDRFSAERTGGSVSTLTIQRTQQEDSAVYLCASSLALAETQYFGPGTRLLVL.

The chain carries TRBV18 and TRBJ2-1; tentative D call: TRBD1 (5 bases). Looked up from germline, CDR1 is KGHSH and CDR2 is LQKENI. V was cut by 2 bases and J by 4 bases, with 12 bases left in between. The CDR3 covers 15 residues. This chain's CDR3 is CASSPASTVYNEQFF. The CDR3 nucleotides read TGTGCCAGCTCACCAGCCTCGACAGTATACAATGAGCAGTTCTTC.

This sequence joins TRBV5-1 and TRBJ1-1, with D uncertain. Germline loops: CDR1 SGHRS, CDR2 YFSETQ. The V end lost 0 bases, the J end lost 1 base, and 10 bases lay between the germline ends. The CDR3 covers 15 residues. CDR3: CASSLGRSENTEAFF. CDR3 DNA sequence: TGCGCCAGCAGCTTGGGGCGGAGCGAGAACACTGAAGCTTTCTTT.

V is TRBV14 and J is TRBJ2-3; 9 bases match TRBD2. Germline lookup yields CDR1 SGHDN and CDR2 FVKESK. After removal of 1 base from V and 0 bases from J, the junction contained 5 bases not matched to a gene. The CDR3 has 17 amino acids. This CDR3 is CASSQGASGDSTDTQYF. The CDR3, as DNA: TGTGCCAGCAGCCAAGGGGCTAGCGGGGATAGCACAGATACGCAGTATTTT.